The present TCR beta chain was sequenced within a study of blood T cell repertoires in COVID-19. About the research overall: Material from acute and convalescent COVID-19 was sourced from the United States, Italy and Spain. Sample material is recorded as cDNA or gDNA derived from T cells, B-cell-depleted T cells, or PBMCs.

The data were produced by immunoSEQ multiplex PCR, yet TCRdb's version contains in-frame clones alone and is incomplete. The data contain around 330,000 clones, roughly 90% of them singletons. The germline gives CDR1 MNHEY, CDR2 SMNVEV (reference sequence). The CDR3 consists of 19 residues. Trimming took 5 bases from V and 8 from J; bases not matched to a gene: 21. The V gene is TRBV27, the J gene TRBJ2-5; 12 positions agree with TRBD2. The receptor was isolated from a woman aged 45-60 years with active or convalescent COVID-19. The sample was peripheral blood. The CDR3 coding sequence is TGTGCCAGCAGTCCCTTGTGGCTAGCGGGAGGGCCGTCGTCGAAAACCCAGTACTTC. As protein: CASSPLWLAGGPSSKTQYF.